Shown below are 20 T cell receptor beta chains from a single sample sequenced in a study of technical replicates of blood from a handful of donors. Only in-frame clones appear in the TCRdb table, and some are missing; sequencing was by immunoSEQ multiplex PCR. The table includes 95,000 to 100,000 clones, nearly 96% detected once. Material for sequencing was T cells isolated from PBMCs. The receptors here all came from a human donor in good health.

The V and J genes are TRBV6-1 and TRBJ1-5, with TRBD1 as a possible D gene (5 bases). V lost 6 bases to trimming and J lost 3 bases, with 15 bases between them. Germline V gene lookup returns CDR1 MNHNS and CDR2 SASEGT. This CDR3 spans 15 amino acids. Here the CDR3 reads CASRRWGGPNQPQHF. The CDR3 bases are TGTGCCAGCAGGAGATGGGGGGGTCCCAATCAGCCCCAGCATTTT.

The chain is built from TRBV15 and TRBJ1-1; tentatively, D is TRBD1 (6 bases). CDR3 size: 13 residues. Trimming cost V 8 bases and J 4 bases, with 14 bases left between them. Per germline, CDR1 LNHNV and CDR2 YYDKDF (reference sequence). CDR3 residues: CATREGVSTEAFF. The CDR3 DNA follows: TGTGCCACCCGAGAGGGGGTCAGCACTGAAGCTTTCTTT.

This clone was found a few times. The CDR3: CASQPLWGDQPQHF. The CDR3, as DNA: TGTGCCAGTCAGCCGCTGTGGGGGGATCAGCCCCAGCATTTT. This chain uses TRBV6-1 with TRBJ1-5; possibly TRBD1 for D (5 bases). The CDR3 loop spans 14 amino acids. CDR1 and CDR2 (germline): MNHNS, SASEGT. V was cut by 9 bases and J by 5 bases, with 17 bases left in between.

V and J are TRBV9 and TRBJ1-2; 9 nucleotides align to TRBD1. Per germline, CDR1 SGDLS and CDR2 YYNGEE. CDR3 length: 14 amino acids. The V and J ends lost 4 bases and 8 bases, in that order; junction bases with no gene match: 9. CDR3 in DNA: TGTGCCAGCAGCCGACAGGGGGGGATTAGGGGCTACACCTTC. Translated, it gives CASSRQGGIRGYTF.

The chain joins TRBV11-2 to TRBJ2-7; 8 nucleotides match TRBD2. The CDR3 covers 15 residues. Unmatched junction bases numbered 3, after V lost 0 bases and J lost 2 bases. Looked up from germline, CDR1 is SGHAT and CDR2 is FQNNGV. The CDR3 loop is CASSLETSDTYEQYF. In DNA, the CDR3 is TGTGCCAGCAGCTTAGAGACTAGCGATACCTACGAGCAGTACTTC.

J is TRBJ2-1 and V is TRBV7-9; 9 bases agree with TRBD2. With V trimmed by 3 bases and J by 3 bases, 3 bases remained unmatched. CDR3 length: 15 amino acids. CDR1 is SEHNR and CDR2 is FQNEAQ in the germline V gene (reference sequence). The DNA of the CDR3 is TGTGCCAGCAGCTTCGGCGGGGGGGACTACAATGAGCAGTTCTTC. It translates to CASSFGGGDYNEQFF. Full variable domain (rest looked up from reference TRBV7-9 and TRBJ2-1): DTGVSQNPRHKITKRGQNVTFRCDPISEHNRLYWYRQTLGQGPEFLTYFQNEAQLEKSRLLSDRFSAERPKGSFSTLEIQRTEQGDSAMYLCASSFGGGDYNEQFFGPGTRLTVL.

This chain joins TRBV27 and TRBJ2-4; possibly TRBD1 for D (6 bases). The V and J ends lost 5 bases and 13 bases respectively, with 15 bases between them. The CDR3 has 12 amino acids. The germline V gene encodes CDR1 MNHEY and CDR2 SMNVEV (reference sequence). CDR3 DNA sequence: TGTGCCAGCAGTCCAAACCGGGACACACAGTACTTC. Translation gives CASSPNRDTQYF.

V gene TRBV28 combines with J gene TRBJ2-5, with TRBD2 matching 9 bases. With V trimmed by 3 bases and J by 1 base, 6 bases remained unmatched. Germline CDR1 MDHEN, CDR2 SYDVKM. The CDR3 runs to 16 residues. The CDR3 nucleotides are TGTGCCAGCAGTTTCGTTCCTAGCGGGACCCAAGAGACCCAGTACTTC. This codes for CASSFVPSGTQETQYF.

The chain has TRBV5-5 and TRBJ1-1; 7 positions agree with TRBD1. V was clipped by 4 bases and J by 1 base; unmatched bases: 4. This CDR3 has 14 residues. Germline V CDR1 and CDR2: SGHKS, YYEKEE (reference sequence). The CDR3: CASSRDRWNTEAFF. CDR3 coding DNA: TGTGCCAGCAGCAGGGACAGATGGAACACTGAAGCTTTCTTT.

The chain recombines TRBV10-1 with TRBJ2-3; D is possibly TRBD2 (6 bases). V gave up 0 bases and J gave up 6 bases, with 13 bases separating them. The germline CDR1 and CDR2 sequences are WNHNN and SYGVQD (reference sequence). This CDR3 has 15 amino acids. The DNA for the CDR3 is TGCGCCAGCAGTGAGTCCGGCGGGGTACAGGATACGCAGTATTTT. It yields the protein CASSESGGVQDTQYF.

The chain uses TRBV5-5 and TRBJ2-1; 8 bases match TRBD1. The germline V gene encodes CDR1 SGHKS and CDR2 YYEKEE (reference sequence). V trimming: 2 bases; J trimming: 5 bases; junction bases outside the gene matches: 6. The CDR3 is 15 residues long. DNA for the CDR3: TGTGCCAGCAGCTTTAGACAGGGGCGAGACAATGAGCAGTTCTTC. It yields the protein CASSFRQGRDNEQFF.

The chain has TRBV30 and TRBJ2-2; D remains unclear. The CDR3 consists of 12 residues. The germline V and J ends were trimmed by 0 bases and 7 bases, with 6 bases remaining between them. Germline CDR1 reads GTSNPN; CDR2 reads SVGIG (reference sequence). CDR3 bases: TGTGCCTGGAGTGTACGGTTCGGGGAGCTGTTTTTT. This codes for CAWSVRFGELFF.

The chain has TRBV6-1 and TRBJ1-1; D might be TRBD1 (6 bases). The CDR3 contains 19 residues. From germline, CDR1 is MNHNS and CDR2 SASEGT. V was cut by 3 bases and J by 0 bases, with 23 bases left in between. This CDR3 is CASSEIGGGGGHLNTEAFF. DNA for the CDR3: TGTGCCAGCAGTGAGATTGGGGGCGGTGGGGGACATCTGAACACTGAAGCTTTCTTT.

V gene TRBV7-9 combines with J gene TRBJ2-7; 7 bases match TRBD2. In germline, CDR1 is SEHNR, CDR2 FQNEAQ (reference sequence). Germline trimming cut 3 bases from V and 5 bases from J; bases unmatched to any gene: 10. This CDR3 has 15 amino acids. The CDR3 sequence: CASSFYLGGRDEQYF. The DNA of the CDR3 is TGTGCCAGCAGCTTCTACCTAGGAGGGAGGGACGAGCAGTACTTC.

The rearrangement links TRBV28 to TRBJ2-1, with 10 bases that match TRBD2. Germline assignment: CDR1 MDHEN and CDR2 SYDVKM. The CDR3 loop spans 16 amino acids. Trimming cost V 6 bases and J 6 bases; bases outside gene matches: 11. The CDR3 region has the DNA TGTGCCAGCAGCCAATCCTCTAGCGGGAGTTTCAATGAGCAGTTCTTC. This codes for CASSQSSSGSFNEQFF. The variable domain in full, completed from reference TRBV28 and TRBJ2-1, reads DVKVTQSSRYLVKRTGEKVFLECVQDMDHENMFWYRQDPGLGLRLIYFSYDVKMKEKGDIPEGYSVSREKKERFSLILESASTNQTSMYLCASSQSSSGSFNEQFFGPGTRLTVL.

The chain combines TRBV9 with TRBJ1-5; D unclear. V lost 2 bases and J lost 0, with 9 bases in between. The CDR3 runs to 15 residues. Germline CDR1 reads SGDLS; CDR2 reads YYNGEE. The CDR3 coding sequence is TGTGCCAGCAGCGTGGGAGGGAATAGCAATCAGCCCCAGCATTTT. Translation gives CASSVGGNSNQPQHF.

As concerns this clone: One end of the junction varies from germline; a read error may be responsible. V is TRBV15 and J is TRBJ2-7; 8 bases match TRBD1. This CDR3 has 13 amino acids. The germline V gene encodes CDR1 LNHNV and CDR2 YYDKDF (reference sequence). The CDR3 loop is CATSGDRGYEQYF. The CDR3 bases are TGTGCCACCAGCGGAGACAGGGGCTACGAGCAGTACTTC.

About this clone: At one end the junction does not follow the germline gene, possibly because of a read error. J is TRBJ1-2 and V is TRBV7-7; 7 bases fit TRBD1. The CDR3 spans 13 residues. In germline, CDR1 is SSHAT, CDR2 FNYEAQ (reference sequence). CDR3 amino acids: CASSLGQSDGYTF. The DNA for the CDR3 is TGTGCTAGCAGCTTGGGACAGAGCGATGGCTACACCTTC.

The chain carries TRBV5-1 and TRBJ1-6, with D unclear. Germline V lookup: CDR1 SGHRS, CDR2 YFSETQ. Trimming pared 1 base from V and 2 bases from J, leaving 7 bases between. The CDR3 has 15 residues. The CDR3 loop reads CASSLTVAYNSPLHF. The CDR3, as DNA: TGCGCCAGCAGCTTGACAGTCGCCTATAATTCACCCCTCCACTTT. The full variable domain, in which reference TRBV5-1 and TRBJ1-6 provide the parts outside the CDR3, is KAGVTQTPRYLIKTRGQQVTLSCSPISGHRSVSWYQQTPGQGLQFLFEYFSETQRNKGNFPGRFSGRQFSNSRSEMNVSTLELGDSALYLCASSLTVAYNSPLHFGNGTRLTVT.

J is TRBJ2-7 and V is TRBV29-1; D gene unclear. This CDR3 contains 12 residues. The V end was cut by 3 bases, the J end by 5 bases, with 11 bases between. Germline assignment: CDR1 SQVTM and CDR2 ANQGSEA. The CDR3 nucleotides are TGCAGCGTTGAGACTTTCGGCGACGAGCAGTACTTC. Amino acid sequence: CSVETFGDEQYF.